This T cell receptor beta chain is from a study of tumor-infiltrating lymphocytes in primary liver carcinoma. In this sample, this clonotype turned up a few times. The junction departs from the called germline gene at one end, perhaps through a read error. Total RNA and DNA came together from 20-30 mg of bulk tissue without cell sorting. cDNA specific to TCR beta was made from 450 to 500 ng of total RNA, with a constant-region primer employed for priming. TCR beta libraries came from three nested multiplex PCR rounds using slightly modified ARM-PCR. With TRBV1-TRBV30 forward primers and a C-beta reverse primer, the first two PCR rounds were run for approximately 9 cycles each. TCRdb passed the multiplex PCR reads through MiXCR, listing each CDR3 protein once. The table lists tens of thousands of distinct CDR3 sequences, roughly three quarters of them singletons. This CDR3 has 17 amino acids. Germline CDR1 SGHNT, CDR2 YYREEE (reference sequence).

Sequences were obtained from liver tumor tissue from sampling region 4. Subset in this sample: tumor region T4, right-lateral pole. The V and J genes are TRBV5-4 and TRBJ2-1; TRBD2 agrees at 7 bases. The receptor comes from a man in his forties with primary liver carcinoma and hepatitis B virus infection. The CDR3 loop is CASSRGERGPPYNEQLF. The CDR3 DNA is TGTGCCAGTAGCCGAGGTGAGCGGGGTCCTCCCTACAATGAGCAGCTCTTC.